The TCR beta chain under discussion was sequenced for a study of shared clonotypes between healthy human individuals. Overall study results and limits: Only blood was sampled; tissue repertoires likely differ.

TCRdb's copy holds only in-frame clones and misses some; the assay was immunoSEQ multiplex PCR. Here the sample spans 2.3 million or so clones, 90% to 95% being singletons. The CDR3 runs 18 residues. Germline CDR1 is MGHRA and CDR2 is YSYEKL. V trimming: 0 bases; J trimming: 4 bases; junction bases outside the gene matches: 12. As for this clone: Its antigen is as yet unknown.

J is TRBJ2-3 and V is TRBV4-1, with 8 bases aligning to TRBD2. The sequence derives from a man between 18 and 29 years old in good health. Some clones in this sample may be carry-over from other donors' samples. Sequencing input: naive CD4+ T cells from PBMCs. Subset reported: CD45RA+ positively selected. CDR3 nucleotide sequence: TGCGCCAGCAGCCAAGATGCGGGGGGCAGTCATCAAGCAGATACGCAGTATTTT. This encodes CASSQDAGGSHQADTQYF.